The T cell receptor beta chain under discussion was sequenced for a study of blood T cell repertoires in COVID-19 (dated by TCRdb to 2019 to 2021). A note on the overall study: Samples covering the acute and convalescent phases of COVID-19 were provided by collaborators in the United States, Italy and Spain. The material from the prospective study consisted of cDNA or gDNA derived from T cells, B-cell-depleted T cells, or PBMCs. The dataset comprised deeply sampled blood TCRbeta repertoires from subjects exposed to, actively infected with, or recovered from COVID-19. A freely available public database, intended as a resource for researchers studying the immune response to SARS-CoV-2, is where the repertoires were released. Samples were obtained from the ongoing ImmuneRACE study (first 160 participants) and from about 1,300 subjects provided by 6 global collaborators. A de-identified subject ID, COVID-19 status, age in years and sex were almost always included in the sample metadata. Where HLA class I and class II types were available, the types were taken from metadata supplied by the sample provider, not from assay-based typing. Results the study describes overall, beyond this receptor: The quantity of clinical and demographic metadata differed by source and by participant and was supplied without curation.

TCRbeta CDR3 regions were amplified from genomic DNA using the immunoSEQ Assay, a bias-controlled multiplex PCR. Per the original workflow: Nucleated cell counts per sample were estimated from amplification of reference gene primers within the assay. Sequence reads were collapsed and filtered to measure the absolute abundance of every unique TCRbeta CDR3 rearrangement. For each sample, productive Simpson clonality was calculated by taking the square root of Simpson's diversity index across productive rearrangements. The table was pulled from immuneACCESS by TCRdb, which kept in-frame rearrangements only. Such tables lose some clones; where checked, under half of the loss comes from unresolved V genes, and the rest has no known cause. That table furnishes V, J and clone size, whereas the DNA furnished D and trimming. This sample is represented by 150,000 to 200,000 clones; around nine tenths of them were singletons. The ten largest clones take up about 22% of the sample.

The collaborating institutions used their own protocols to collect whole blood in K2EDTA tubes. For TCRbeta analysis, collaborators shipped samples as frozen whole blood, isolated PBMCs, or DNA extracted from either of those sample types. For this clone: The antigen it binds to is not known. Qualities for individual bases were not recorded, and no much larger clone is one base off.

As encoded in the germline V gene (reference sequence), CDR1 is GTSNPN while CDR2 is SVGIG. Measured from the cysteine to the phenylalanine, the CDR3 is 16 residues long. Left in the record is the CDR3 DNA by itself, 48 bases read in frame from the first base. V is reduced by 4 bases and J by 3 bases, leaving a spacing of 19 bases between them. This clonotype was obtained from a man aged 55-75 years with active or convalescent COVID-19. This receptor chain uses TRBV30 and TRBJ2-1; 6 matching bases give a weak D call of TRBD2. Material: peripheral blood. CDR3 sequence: CAWTRKSGTFYNEQFF. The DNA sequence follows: TGTGCCTGGACCAGGAAATCCGGGACTTTCTACAATGAGCAGTTCTTC.